This TCR beta chain stems from a study of blood T cell repertoires in COVID-19. About the research overall: The United States, Italy and Spain supplied acute and convalescent COVID-19 samples. The cDNA or gDNA used as material had been derived from T cells, B-cell-depleted T cells, or PBMCs.

Per the study methods: From reference gene primer amplification, estimates of nucleated cell counts were derived. The assay was immunoSEQ multiplex PCR, and TCRdb's table has in-frame clones only and misses some. V, J and clone size are taken as reported in that table, and D and trimming were inferred from the DNA itself. The top ten clones hold roughly 7% of a sample with 150,000 or so clones, about 86% of them seen once. Sequenced: peripheral blood. The receptor was isolated from a man aged 45 to 65 with active or convalescent COVID-19.

The CDR3 here is CASSLQASGGNSPLHF. The CDR3 DNA sequence: TGCGCCAGCAGCCTTCAGGCGTCTGGGGGCAATTCACCCCTCCACTTT. This chain links TRBV4-1 with TRBJ1-6; D possibly corresponds to TRBD1 (6 bases). Trimming removed 4 bases at V and 7 bases at J, with 17 bases between. CDR1 and CDR2 from the germline V gene are MGHRA and YSYEKL. This CDR3 region has 16 residues.